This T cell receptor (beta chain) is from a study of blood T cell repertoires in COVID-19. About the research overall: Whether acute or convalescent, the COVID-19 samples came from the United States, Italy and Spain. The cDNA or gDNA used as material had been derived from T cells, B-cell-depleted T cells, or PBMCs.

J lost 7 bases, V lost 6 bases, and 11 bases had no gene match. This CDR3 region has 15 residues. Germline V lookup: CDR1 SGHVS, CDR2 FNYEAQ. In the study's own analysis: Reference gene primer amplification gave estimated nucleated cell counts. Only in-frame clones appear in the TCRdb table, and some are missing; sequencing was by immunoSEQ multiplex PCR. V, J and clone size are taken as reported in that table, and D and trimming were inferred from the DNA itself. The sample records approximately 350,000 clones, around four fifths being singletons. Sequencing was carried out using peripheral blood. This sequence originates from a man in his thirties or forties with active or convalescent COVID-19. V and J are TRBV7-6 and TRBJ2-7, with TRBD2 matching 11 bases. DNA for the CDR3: TGTGCCAGCAGACCTATAGCGGGAGGGCCCTGGGAGCAGTACTTC. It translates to CASRPIAGGPWEQYF. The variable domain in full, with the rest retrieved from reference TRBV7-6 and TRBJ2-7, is GAGVSQSPRYKVTKRGQDVALRCDPISGHVSLYWYRQALGQGPEFLTYFNYEAQQDKSGLPNDRFSAERPEGSISTLTIQRTEQRDSAMYRCASRPIAGGPWEQYFGPGTRLTVT.